Listed below are T cell receptor beta chains from one sample, sequenced in a study of blood T cell repertoires in COVID-19. TCRdb's copy holds only in-frame clones and misses some; the assay was immunoSEQ multiplex PCR. Altogether around 470,000 clones are present, roughly 91% being singletons, with the ten largest covering about 0.6%. Material for sequencing was PBMCs or T cells enriched from blood (not recorded which). The receptors here all came from a man between 18 and 29 years old who had recovered from COVID-19. The CDR3 runs from the conserved cysteine through the conserved F or W. The D gene is left open where the match is weak. A row's size may be missing; if present it is once, few, many or a size class.

j_call d_call v_call clone_size cdr3_aa cdr3_nt
TRBJ2-1 . TRBV12-5 . CASGLMGGFF TGTGCTAGTGGTTTGATGGGGGGGTTCTTC
TRBJ1-3 . TRBV2 . CASRQGSGNTIYF TGTGCCAGCAGACAGGGCTCTGGAAACACCATATATTTT
TRBJ2-1 TRBD2 TRBV2 few CASRDGTSGRHEQFF TGTGCCAGCAGGGACGGGACTAGCGGGAGACATGAGCAGTTCTTC
TRBJ2-1 . TRBV14 . CASSQEGGAHEQFF TGTGCCAGCAGCCAAGAAGGGGGGGCTCATGAGCAGTTCTTC
TRBJ2-7 TRBD1 TRBV11-2 . CASSLYGTGKDEQYF TGTGCCAGCAGCCTTTACGGGACAGGGAAGGACGAGCAGTACTTC
TRBJ2-1 . TRBV5-4 . CASNRKAESYNEQFF TGTGCCAGCAACAGAAAAGCCGAATCCTACAATGAGCAGTTCTTC
TRBJ1-5 . TRBV9 . CARRGGGRGQPQHF TGCGCCCGCCGCGGGGGGGGCCGGGGGCAGCCCCAGCATTTT
TRBJ2-7 TRBD2 TRBV7-7 . CASSSGSGVSYEQYF TGTGCCAGCAGCTCAGGAAGCGGGGTCTCCTACGAGCAGTACTTC
TRBJ2-7 TRBD2 TRBV20-1 . CSASPTSGSREQYF TGCAGTGCTAGTCCGACTAGCGGGAGTCGCGAGCAGTACTTC
TRBJ1-2 TRBD1 TRBV5-3 . CARSLKTGGDDYGYTF TGTGCCAGAAGCTTGAAGACAGGGGGCGATGACTATGGCTACACCTTC
TRBJ1-2 TRBD1 TRBV2 . CASSGIRQGNGYTF TGTGCCAGCAGTGGAATACGACAGGGGAACGGCTACACCTTC
TRBJ1-2 . TRBV2 . CASRARGRGSYGYTF TGTGCCAGCAGGGCCCGTGGTAGGGGTTCCTATGGCTACACCTTC
TRBJ2-5 . TRBV5-5 . CASSYRQAPQETQYF TGTGCCAGCAGCTATCGACAGGCGCCCCAAGAGACCCAGTACTTC
TRBJ1-2 . TRBV7-8 . CASSPLLQGHGYTF TGTGCCAGCAGCCCCCTGTTACAGGGTCATGGCTACACCTTC
TRBJ1-3 . TRBV9 . CASSVVGQSSGNTIYF TGTGCCAGCAGCGTAGTCGGACAAAGCTCTGGAAACACCATATATTTT
TRBJ1-1 . TRBV7-8 . CASSSGPRAEAFF TGTGCCAGCAGCTCAGGGCCTAGAGCTGAAGCTTTCTTT
TRBJ2-1 . TRBV18 . CASSPGLDNEQFF TGTGCCAGCTCACCAGGACTTGACAATGAGCAGTTCTTC
TRBJ2-5 TRBD2 TRBV6-6 . CASRPLAGIQETQYF TGTGCCAGCAGACCACTAGCGGGAATTCAAGAGACCCAGTACTTC
TRBJ1-6 . TRBV6-5 . CASSTQGTNSPLHF TGTGCCAGCAGTACCCAGGGAACTAATTCACCCCTCCACTTT
TRBJ2-7 TRBD2 TRBV5-6 . CASSKGLAGGFDEQYF TGTGCCAGCAGCAAGGGACTAGCGGGAGGGTTCGACGAGCAGTACTTC
TRBJ1-6 . TRBV12-2 . CASRPQGVASPLHF TGTGCAAGTCGCCCGCAGGGGGTTGCTTCACCCCTCCACTTT
TRBJ1-1 . TRBV27 . CASSLSRGLSRIEAFF TGTGCCAGCAGTTTATCACGGGGATTAAGTAGGATTGAAGCTTTCTTT
TRBJ1-1 . TRBV27 . CASSHKTGFTEAFF TGTGCCAGCAGCCACAAGACAGGTTTTACTGAAGCTTTCTTT
TRBJ1-1 . TRBV7-8 once CASSLKFLGAPAFF TGTGCCAGCAGCTTAAAGTTTTTGGGGGCGCCGGCTTTCTTT
TRBJ2-7 . TRBV11-2 . CASSLGWGQHYEQYF TGTGCCAGCAGCTTAGGATGGGGACAACACTACGAGCAGTACTTC
TRBJ1-1 TRBD1 TRBV5-1 . CASSFLPTTGEAFF TGCGCCAGCAGCTTTCTCCCTACGACAGGGGAAGCTTTCTTT
TRBJ1-5 . TRBV28 . CASSTPGTRESNQPQHF TGTGCCAGCAGTACCCCCGGGACAAGGGAGAGCAATCAGCCCCAGCATTTT
TRBJ2-3 . TRBV7-9 . CASSLIQGVDTQYF TGTGCCAGCAGCTTAATACAGGGAGTAGATACGCAGTATTTT
TRBJ1-1 TRBD1 TRBV29-1 . CSVDFTGQGGTEAFF TGCAGCGTTGATTTTACGGGACAGGGAGGCACTGAAGCTTTCTTT
TRBJ1-1 . TRBV30 . CAWSGRGNTEAFF TGTGCCTGGAGTGGACGGGGAAACACTGAAGCTTTCTTT
TRBJ2-7 . TRBV6-5 once CASSQQKAYEQYF TGTGCCAGCAGTCAACAGAAAGCCTACGAGCAGTACTTC
TRBJ1-5 . TRBV7-2 . CASSLGSERPNQPQHF TGTGCCAGCAGCCTGGGTTCCGAGCGCCCCAATCAGCCCCAGCATTTT
TRBJ1-2 . TRBV7-9 . CASAAKLSYGYTF TGTGCCAGCGCGGCAAAATTAAGCTATGGCTACACCTTC
TRBJ1-2 . TRBV4-1 . CASSLTGQLPSNYGYTF TGCGCCAGCAGCCTGACGGGACAACTTCCCTCTAACTATGGCTACACCTTC
TRBJ1-1 . TRBV11-2 . CASSLGGMNTEAFF TGTGCCAGCAGCTTGGGAGGCATGAACACTGAAGCTTTCTTT
TRBJ1-5 TRBD1 TRBV19 . CASTPGQGSNQPQHF TGTGCCAGTACACCGGGACAGGGGAGCAATCAGCCCCAGCATTTT
TRBJ2-1 TRBD2 TRBV6-5 . CASSSGRFSYNEQFF TGTGCCAGCAGTAGCGGGAGGTTCTCCTACAATGAGCAGTTCTTC
TRBJ1-1 . TRBV7-3 once CASSSSLGSEAFF TGTGCCAGCAGCTCGAGCCTCGGGTCCGAAGCTTTCTTT
TRBJ2-7 TRBD1 TRBV24-1 . CATALAIPPPRDRNSYEQYF TGTGCCACCGCGCTAGCGATCCCCCCCCCACGGGACAGGAATTCCTACGAGCAGTACTTC
TRBJ1-1 . TRBV12-3/TRBV12-4 . CASSKEMNTEAFF TGTGCCAGCAGTAAGGAGATGAACACTGAAGCTTTCTTT
TRBJ1-2 . TRBV21-1 . CASSTVWRGQGNYGYTF TGTGCCAGCAGCACGGTTTGGCGGGGGCAGGGGAACTATGGCTACACCTTC
TRBJ1-2 TRBD1 TRBV30 . CAWSPGTGRRYGYTF TGTGCCTGGAGTCCCGGGACAGGGAGGAGATATGGCTACACCTTC
TRBJ2-1 . TRBV5-5 . CASSLGGSVDYNEQFF TGTGCCAGCAGCTTGGGCGGCTCTGTTGATTACAATGAGCAGTTCTTC
TRBJ1-3 TRBD1 TRBV5-1 few CASSLDGTGGSGNTIYF TGCGCCAGCAGCTTAGACGGGACAGGGGGCTCTGGAAACACCATATATTTT